This T cell receptor (beta chain) originates from a study of T-cell memory formation after mild COVID-19. Across the whole study: TCR clusters showed largely donor specificity.

The V end was cut by 4 bases, the J end by 0 bases, with 10 bases between. The CDR3 runs 16 residues. To note about this clonotype: Its specificity is unknown.

Overall study results and limits: Shrinking CD4+ clones were chiefly CM and EM; CD8+ ones were chiefly EMRA.

From 5'RACE with constant-segment primers came TCR alpha and TCR beta cDNA libraries that carried sample barcodes and UMIs. Each CDR3 protein is one row after TCRdb ran MiXCR on the 5' RACE reads. The top ten hold roughly 20% of the sample, which has about 290,000 distinct CDR3 sequences, around 15% seen once. V gene TRBV12-3 or TRBV12-4 combines with J gene TRBJ2-6, with a possible D match to TRBD1 (6 bases). The clonotype comes from a man aged 18 to 30 who had mild COVID-19 (a few samples of this study predate the infection). Cell type and time point are not known. The source material was PBMCs or a T cell subset sorted from them (not recorded which). DNA of the CDR3: TGTGCCAGCAGTTCGGACAGTTTCTCTGGGGCCAACGTCCTGACTTTC. The encoded protein is CASSSDSFSGANVLTF.